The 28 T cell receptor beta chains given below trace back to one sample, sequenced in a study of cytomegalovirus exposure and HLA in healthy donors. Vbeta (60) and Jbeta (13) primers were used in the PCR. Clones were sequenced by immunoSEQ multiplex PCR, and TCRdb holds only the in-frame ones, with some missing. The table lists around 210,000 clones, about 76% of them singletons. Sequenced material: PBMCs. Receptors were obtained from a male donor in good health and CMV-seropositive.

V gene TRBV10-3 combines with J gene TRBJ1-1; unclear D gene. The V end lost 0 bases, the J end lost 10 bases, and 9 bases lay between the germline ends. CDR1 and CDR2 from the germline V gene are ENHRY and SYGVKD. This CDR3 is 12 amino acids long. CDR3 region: CAISESNIRAFF. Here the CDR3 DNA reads TGTGCCATCAGTGAGTCGAACATCCGAGCTTTCTTT.

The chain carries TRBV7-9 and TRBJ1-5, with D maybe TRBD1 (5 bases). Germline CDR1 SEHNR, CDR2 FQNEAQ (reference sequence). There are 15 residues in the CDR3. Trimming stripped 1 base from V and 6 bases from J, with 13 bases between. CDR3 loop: CASSLGQGRGQPQHF. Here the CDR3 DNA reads TGTGCCAGCAGCTTAGGGCAGGGAAGAGGTCAGCCCCAGCATTTT. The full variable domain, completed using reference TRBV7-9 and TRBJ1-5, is DTGVSQNPRHKITKRGQNVTFRCDPISEHNRLYWYRQTLGQGPEFLTYFQNEAQLEKSRLLSDRFSAERPKGSFSTLEIQRTEQGDSAMYLCASSLGQGRGQPQHFGDGTRLSIL.

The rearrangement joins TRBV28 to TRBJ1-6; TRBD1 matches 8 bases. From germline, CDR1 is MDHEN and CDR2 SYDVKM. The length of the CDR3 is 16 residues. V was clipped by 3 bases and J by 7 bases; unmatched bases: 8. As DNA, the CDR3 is TGTGCCAGCAGTTTCCCTAGACAGGGGACGAATTCACCCCTCCACTTT. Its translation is CASSFPRQGTNSPLHF.

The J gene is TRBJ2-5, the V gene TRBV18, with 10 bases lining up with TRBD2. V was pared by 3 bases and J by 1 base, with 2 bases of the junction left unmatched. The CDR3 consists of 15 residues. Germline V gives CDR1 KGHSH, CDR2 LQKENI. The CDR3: CASSPRTSGQETQYF. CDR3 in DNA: TGTGCCAGCTCACCCAGGACTAGCGGCCAAGAGACCCAGTACTTC.

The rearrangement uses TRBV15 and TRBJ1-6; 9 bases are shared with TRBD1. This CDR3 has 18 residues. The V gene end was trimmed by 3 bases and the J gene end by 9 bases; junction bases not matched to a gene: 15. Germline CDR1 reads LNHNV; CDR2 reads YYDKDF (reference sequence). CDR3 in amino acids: CATSRNPWGTGLGSPLHF. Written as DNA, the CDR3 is TGTGCCACCAGCAGGAATCCCTGGGGGACAGGGCTAGGTTCACCCCTCCACTTT.

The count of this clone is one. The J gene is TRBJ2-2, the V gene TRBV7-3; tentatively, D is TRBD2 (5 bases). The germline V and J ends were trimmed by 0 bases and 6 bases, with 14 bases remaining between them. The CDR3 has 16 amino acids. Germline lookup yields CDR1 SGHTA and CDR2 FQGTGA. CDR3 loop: CASSLTLATGPGELFF. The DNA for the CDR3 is TGTGCCAGCAGCTTAACGTTAGCGACGGGTCCCGGGGAGCTGTTTTTT.

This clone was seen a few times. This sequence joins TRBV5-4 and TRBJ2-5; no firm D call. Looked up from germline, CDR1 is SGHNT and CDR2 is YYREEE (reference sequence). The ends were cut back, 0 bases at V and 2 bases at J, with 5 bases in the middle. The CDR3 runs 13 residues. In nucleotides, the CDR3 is TGTGCCAGCAGCTTGGCAGAACAAGAGACCCAGTACTTC. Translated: CASSLAEQETQYF. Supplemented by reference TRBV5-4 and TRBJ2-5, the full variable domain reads ETGVTQSPTHLIKTRGQQVTLRCSSQSGHNTVSWYQQALGQGPQFIFQYYREEENGRGNFPPRFSGLQFPNYSSELNVNALELDDSALYLCASSLAEQETQYFGPGTRLLVL.

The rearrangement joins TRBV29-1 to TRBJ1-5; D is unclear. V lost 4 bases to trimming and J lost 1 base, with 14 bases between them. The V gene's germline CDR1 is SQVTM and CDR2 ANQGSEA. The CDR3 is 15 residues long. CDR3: CSVVDTLSSNQPQHF. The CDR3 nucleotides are TGCAGCGTTGTTGACACCCTATCGAGCAATCAGCCCCAGCATTTT.

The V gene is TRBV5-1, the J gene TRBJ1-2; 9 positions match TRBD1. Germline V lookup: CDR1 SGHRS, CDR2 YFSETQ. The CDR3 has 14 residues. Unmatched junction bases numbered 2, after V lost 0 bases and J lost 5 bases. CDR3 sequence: CASSLGTGEYGYTF. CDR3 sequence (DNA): TGCGCCAGCAGCTTGGGGACAGGGGAATATGGCTACACCTTC. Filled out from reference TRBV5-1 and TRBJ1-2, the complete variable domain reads KAGVTQTPRYLIKTRGQQVTLSCSPISGHRSVSWYQQTPGQGLQFLFEYFSETQRNKGNFPGRFSGRQFSNSRSEMNVSTLELGDSALYLCASSLGTGEYGYTFGSGTRLTVV.

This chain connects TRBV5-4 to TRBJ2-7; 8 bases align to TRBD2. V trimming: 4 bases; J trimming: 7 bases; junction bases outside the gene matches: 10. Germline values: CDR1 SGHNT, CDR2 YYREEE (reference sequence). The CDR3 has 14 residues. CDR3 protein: CASSTGTSLREQYF. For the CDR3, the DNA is TGTGCCAGCAGCACTGGGACTAGTCTGCGGGAGCAGTACTTC.

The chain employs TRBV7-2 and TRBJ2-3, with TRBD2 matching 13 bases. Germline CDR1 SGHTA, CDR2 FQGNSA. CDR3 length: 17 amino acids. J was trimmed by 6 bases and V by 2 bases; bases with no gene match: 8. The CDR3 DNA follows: TGTGCCAGCAGCTTAACGCGGACTAGCGGGAGTCGGGATACGCAGTATTTT. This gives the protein CASSLTRTSGSRDTQYF.

As DNA, the CDR3 is TGTGCCAGCAGTTTAGGAGCCGGGGACTACGAGCAGTACTTC. Translation gives CASSLGAGDYEQYF. The chain uses TRBV27 and TRBJ2-7; TRBD2 might be the D (5 bases). Trimming shortened V by 2 bases and J by 3 bases, and 11 bases separated the two germline ends. Germline V CDR1 and CDR2: MNHEY, SMNVEV (reference sequence). This CDR3 is built from 14 residues.

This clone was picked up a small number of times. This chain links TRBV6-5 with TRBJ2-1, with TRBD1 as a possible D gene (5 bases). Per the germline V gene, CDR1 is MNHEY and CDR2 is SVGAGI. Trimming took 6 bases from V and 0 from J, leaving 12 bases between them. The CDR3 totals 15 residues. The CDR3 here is CASRPGSDSYNEQFF. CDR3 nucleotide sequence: TGTGCCAGCAGACCAGGGTCTGACTCCTACAATGAGCAGTTCTTC.

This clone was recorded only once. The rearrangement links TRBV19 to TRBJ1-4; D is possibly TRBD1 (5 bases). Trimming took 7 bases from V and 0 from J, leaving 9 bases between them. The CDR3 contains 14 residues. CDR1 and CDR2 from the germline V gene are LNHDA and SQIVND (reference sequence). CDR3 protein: CASTQGTTNEKLFF. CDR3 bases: TGTGCCAGTACTCAGGGTACAACTAATGAAAAACTGTTTTTT.

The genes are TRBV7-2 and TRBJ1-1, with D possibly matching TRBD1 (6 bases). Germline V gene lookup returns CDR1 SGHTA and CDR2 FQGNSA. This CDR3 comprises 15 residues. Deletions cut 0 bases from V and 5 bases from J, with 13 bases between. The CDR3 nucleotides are TGTGCCAGCAGCTTAGCTGGGGGCAGAGGGACTGAAGCTTTCTTT. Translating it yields CASSLAGGRGTEAFF.

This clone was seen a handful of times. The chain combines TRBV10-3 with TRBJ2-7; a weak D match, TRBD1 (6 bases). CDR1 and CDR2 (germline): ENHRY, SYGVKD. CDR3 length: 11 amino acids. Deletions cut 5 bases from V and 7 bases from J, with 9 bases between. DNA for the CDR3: TGTGCCATCAGTACAGGGTCGGAGCAGTACTTC. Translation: CAISTGSEQYF.

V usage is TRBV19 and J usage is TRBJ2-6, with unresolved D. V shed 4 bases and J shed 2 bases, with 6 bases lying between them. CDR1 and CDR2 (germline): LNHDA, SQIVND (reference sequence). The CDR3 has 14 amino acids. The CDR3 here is CASSNQAGANVLTF. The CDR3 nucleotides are TGTGCCAGTAGTAATCAGGCTGGGGCCAACGTCCTGACTTTC.

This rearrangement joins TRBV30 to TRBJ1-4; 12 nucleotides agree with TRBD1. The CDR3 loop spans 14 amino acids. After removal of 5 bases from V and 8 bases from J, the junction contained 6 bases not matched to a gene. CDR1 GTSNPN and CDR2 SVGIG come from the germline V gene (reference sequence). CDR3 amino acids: CAWGTGGRGEKLFF. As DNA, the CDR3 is TGTGCCTGGGGGACAGGGGGCAGAGGGGAAAAACTGTTTTTT.

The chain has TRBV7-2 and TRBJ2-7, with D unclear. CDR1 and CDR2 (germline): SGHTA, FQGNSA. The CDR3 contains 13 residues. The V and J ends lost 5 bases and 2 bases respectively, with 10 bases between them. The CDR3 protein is CASSAAAPYEQYF. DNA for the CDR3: TGTGCCAGCAGCGCCGCGGCCCCCTACGAGCAGTACTTC.

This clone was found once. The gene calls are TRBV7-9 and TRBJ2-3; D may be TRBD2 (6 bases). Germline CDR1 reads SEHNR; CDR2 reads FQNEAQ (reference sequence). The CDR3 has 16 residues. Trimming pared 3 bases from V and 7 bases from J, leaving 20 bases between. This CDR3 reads CASSFSSDGSLHTQYF. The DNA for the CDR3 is TGTGCCAGCAGCTTTTCTTCCGACGGGAGTTTACATACGCAGTATTTT.

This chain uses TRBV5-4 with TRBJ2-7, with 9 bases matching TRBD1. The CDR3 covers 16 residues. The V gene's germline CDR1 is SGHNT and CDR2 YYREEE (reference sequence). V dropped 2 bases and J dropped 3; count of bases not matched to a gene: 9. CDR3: CASSFKTGTGLYEQYF. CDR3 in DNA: TGTGCCAGCAGCTTTAAAACCGGGACAGGGCTCTACGAGCAGTACTTC.

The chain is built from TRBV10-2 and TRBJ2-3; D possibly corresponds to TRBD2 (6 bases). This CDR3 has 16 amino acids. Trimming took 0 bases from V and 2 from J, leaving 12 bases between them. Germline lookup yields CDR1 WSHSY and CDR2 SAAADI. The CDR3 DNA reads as TGCGCCAGCAGTGAGTCATTGGGACTCCTCACAGATACGCAGTATTTT. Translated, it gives CASSESLGLLTDTQYF.

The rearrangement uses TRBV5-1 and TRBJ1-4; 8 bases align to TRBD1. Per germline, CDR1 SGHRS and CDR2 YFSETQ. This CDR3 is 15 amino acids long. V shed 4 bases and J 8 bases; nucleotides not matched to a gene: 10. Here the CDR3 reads CASSANQGAREKLFF. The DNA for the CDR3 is TGCGCCAGCAGCGCCAACCAGGGGGCGCGGGAAAAACTGTTTTTT. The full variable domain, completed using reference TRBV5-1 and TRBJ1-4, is KAGVTQTPRYLIKTRGQQVTLSCSPISGHRSVSWYQQTPGQGLQFLFEYFSETQRNKGNFPGRFSGRQFSNSRSEMNVSTLELGDSALYLCASSANQGAREKLFFGSGTQLSVL.

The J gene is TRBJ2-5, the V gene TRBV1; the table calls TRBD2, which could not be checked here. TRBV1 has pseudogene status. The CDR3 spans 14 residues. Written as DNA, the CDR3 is TGCACCAGCAGCCGGACTAGCGGGAGCGAGACCCAGTACTTC. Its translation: CTSSRTSGSETQYF.

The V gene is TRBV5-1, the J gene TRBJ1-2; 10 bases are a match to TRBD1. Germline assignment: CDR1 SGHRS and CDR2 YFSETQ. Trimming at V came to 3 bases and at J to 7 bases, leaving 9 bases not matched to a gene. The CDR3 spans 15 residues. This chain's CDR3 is CASSSPDRGSLGYTF. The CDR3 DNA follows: TGCGCCAGCAGCTCTCCGGACAGGGGGTCGCTTGGCTACACCTTC.

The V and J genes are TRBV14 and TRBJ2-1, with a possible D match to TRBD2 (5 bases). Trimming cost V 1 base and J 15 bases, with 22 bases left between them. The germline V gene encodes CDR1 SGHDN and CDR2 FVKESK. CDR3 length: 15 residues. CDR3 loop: CASSQGVIQTTPPFF. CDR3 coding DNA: TGTGCCAGCAGCCAAGGAGTTATTCAGACTACGCCTCCGTTCTTC.

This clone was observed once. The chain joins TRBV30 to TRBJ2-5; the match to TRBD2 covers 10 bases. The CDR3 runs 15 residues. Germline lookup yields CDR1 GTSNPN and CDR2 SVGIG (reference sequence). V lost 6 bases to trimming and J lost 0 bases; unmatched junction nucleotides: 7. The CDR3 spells CACDSGTSDQETQYF. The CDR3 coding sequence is TGTGCCTGTGACTCCGGGACTAGCGACCAAGAGACCCAGTACTTC.

The CDR3: CASSIITGQANYGYTF. In nucleotides, the CDR3 is TGTGCCAGTAGTATTATCACCGGACAAGCTAACTATGGCTACACCTTC. This chain connects TRBV19 to TRBJ1-2; tentatively, D is TRBD1 (5 bases). The V end lost 3 bases, the J end lost 0 bases, and 14 bases lay between the germline ends. Germline CDR1 and CDR2: LNHDA and SQIVND (reference sequence). The CDR3 covers 16 residues.